The sequence of this TCR beta chain was determined in a study of human T cells and chemical hapten exposure. Study findings and constraints: Donor immune responses may differ from healthy people's, since all donors had alopecia. Following DPC sensitization, TCRs present above 1 in 1000 frequency showed no change. Relative to control repertoires, expanded TCRs gave rise to significantly more large CDR3 similarity clusters.

As to time point: patch test 2, 6 weeks after DPC sensitization. Stated treatment: therapeutic diphenylcyclopropenone sensitization with weekly scalp DPC. Suited to DPC and affected by alopecia, the donors ranged from 18 to 70 years old. TCRdb called the RACE reads again in MiXCR, with one record for every CDR3 protein. The table has more than 60,000 distinct CDR3 sequences, around a tenth seen once. CDR1 is SNHLY, CDR2 FYNNEI, per germline. V was pared by 6 bases and J by 4 bases, with 12 bases between. The CDR3 consists of 13 residues. A word on this clonotype: Its matching antigen is unknown.

The chain has TRBV2 and TRBJ1-1; D uncertain. The source of this sequence is a woman aged 45-59 years with alopecia areata. Some clones in this sample may be carry-over from other donors' samples. The sequences come from whole blood, collected in connection with sensitization to the hapten diphenylcyclopropenone (DPC). The CDR3 loop is CASRERVSTEAFF. CDR3 coding DNA: TGTGCCAGCAGGGAAAGGGTATCCACTGAAGCTTTCTTT.